Shown below are 17 T cell receptor beta chains from a single sample sequenced in a study of Ad26.COV2.S vaccination and SARS-CoV-2 variants. Treatment: 19 received Ad26.COV2.S at low or high dose, single or two shots; 5 received placebo; per-sample allocation not given. The investigators took samples on day 63 after the first vaccine or placebo injection. Measured with immunoSEQ multiplex PCR; TCRdb has only the in-frame clones, and not every one. The top ten hold less than 2% of the sample, which has some 300,000 clones, approximately 86% seen once. Sample: peripheral blood, taken in a trial of Ad26.COV2.S vaccine versus placebo. The source is a person between 18 and 59 years old who received the Ad26.COV2.S COVID-19 vaccine or a placebo.

This clone was seen a few times. The chain couples TRBV5-6 to TRBJ2-6, with D tentatively TRBD2 (6 bases). The length of the CDR3 is 15 residues. The germline V gene encodes CDR1 SGHDT and CDR2 YYEEEE. V was trimmed by 5 bases and J by 0 bases, leaving 9 bases between them. For the CDR3, the DNA is TGTGCCAGCAGGGCCGGGAGCTCTGGGGCCAACGTCCTGACTTTC. This codes for CASRAGSSGANVLTF.

This clone was counted between two and nine times. The sample holds other DNA sequences that translate to the same CDR3. This rearrangement joins TRBV18 to TRBJ1-4; the match to TRBD1 covers 10 bases. The CDR3 loop spans 14 amino acids. V trimming: 3 bases; J trimming: 6 bases; junction bases outside the gene matches: 1. CDR1 is KGHSH and CDR2 is LQKENI in the germline V gene. CDR3 sequence: CASSPGTGDEKLFF. CDR3 nucleotide sequence: TGTGCCAGCTCACCCGGGACAGGGGATGAAAAACTGTTTTTT.

The chain is built from TRBV15 and TRBJ1-5; D is unclear. Germline CDR1 and CDR2: LNHNV and YYDKDF (reference sequence). The ends were cut back, 5 bases at V and 5 bases at J, with 16 bases in the middle. The CDR3 length is 15 residues. Written as DNA, the CDR3 is TGTGCCACCAGCGTGTCTCCTATTGTGGATCAGCCCCAGCATTTT. Amino acid sequence: CATSVSPIVDQPQHF.

This chain uses TRBV5-1 with TRBJ1-1; TRBD1 matches 8 bases. The germline V gene has CDR1 SGHRS and CDR2 YFSETQ. CDR3 length equals 15 residues. J lost 3 bases, V lost 0 bases, and 4 bases had no gene match. CDR3 amino acids: CASSLEAGGHTEAFF. The CDR3 nucleotides are TGCGCCAGCAGCTTGGAGGCAGGGGGCCACACTGAAGCTTTCTTT. The full variable domain, completed using reference TRBV5-1 and TRBJ1-1, is KAGVTQTPRYLIKTRGQQVTLSCSPISGHRSVSWYQQTPGQGLQFLFEYFSETQRNKGNFPGRFSGRQFSNSRSEMNVSTLELGDSALYLCASSLEAGGHTEAFFGQGTRLTVV.

V usage is TRBV6-5 and J usage is TRBJ1-1; D possibly corresponds to TRBD1 (5 bases). The V and J ends lost 2 bases and 3 bases respectively, with 13 bases between them. Looked up from germline, CDR1 is MNHEY and CDR2 is SVGAGI. This CDR3 has 15 residues. CDR3 sequence: CASSYHKPGDTEAFF. The CDR3 DNA sequence: TGTGCCAGCAGTTACCATAAACCGGGGGACACTGAAGCTTTCTTT.

The V and J genes are TRBV4-3 and TRBJ2-7; 10 nucleotides agree with TRBD1. V shed 1 base and J 1 base; nucleotides not matched to a gene: 4. Germline loops: CDR1 LGHNA, CDR2 YSLEER. The CDR3 loop spans 16 amino acids. The CDR3 here is CASSQVRTGGSYEQYF. The DNA of the CDR3 is TGCGCCAGCAGCCAAGTCCGGACAGGGGGTTCCTACGAGCAGTACTTC.

This clone has only one observation. The chain recombines TRBV5-4 with TRBJ2-7, with a weak D call TRBD2 (5 bases). This CDR3 is built from 14 residues. CDR1 and CDR2 from the germline V gene are SGHNT and YYREEE (reference sequence). V dropped 0 bases and J dropped 5 bases, with 12 bases sitting between them. The CDR3 DNA follows: TGTGCCAGCAGCTTGGTCGCGGGTAAAGACGAGCAGTACTTC. It is translated as CASSLVAGKDEQYF.

The V gene is TRBV3-1 (or the pseudogene TRBV3-2), the J gene TRBJ2-7; D gene ambiguous. The CDR3 length is 12 residues. V lost 3 bases to trimming and J lost 5 bases, with 8 bases between them. Germline V gene lookup returns CDR1 LGHDT and CDR2 YNNKEL (reference sequence). The CDR3: CASSHHGDEQYF. CDR3 sequence (DNA): TGTGCCAGCAGCCACCATGGGGACGAGCAGTACTTC.

This rearrangement joins TRBV5-1 to TRBJ1-1, with D unresolved. Deletions cut 1 base from V and 1 base from J, with 8 bases between. Germline CDR1 SGHRS, CDR2 YFSETQ. This CDR3 comprises 14 residues. The CDR3, as DNA: TGCGCCAGCAGCTTGAACCGGGGGAACACTGAAGCTTTCTTT. This codes for CASSLNRGNTEAFF.

The chain links TRBV5-4 to TRBJ2-1; possibly TRBD2 for D (5 bases). Germline V gene lookup returns CDR1 SGHNT and CDR2 YYREEE (reference sequence). The CDR3 length is 14 residues. Trimming removed 3 bases at V and 9 bases at J, with 16 bases between. CDR3 sequence: CASSSRSPGSEQFF. CDR3 DNA: TGTGCCAGCAGCTCCCGTTCTCCGGGAAGTGAGCAGTTCTTC.

This sequence joins TRBV6-2 or TRBV6-3 and TRBJ2-7; either TRBD1 or TRBD2 may fit D (5 bases each). Germline V CDR1 and CDR2: MNHEY, SVGEGT. V lost 6 bases, J lost 9 bases, and 12 bases lay in between. The CDR3 runs to 11 residues. The CDR3 DNA reads TGTGCCAGCAGCCGGGACCAGGCGCAGTACTTC. Translation gives CASSRDQAQYF.

In its sample, this clone was seen once. J is TRBJ1-5 and V is TRBV27; no clear D gene. The CDR3 covers 14 residues. Per germline, CDR1 MNHEY and CDR2 SMNVEV (reference sequence). Between the trimmed V and J ends, which lost 2 bases and 5 bases, there was a span of 10 bases. The CDR3 loop is CASSLREDYQPQHF. The CDR3 coding sequence is TGTGCCAGCAGTTTAAGGGAAGATTATCAGCCCCAGCATTTT.

The chain links TRBV11-2 to TRBJ1-3; D is unclear. V lost 6 bases and J 6 bases, leaving 12 bases between the germline ends. CDR1 and CDR2 (germline): SGHAT, FQNNGV. The length of the CDR3 is 13 residues. The CDR3 DNA is TGTGCCAGCAGTCCACTTCACGAAAACACCATATATTTT. Its protein product is CASSPLHENTIYF.

The chain couples TRBV25-1 to TRBJ2-1; D call uncertain. CDR3 length: 12 amino acids. The germline V gene encodes CDR1 MGHDK and CDR2 SYGVNS. The V end lost 3 bases, the J end lost 4 bases, and 4 bases lay between the germline ends. This chain's CDR3 is CASSDQYNEQFF. The CDR3 nucleotides read TGTGCCAGCAGTGACCAATACAATGAGCAGTTCTTC.

This rearrangement joins TRBV7-6 to TRBJ1-2, with no clear D. The CDR3 runs to 15 residues. CDR1 is SGHVS and CDR2 is FNYEAQ in the germline V gene. Deletions cut 1 base from V and 5 bases from J, with 14 bases between. In nucleotides, the CDR3 is TGTGCCAGCAGCTTAGGACTCATACCCGGTTATGGCTACACCTTC. It yields the protein CASSLGLIPGYGYTF.

V usage is TRBV5-4 and J usage is TRBJ2-5, with D perhaps TRBD1 (6 bases). V was pared by 3 bases and J by 1 base, with 13 bases between. Germline V gives CDR1 SGHNT, CDR2 YYREEE (reference sequence). The CDR3 sequence is 15 residues long. This CDR3 reads CASSSSRGSQETQYF. The CDR3 DNA is TGTGCCAGCAGCTCATCCAGGGGCAGCCAAGAGACCCAGTACTTC.

V usage is TRBV21-1 and J usage is TRBJ1-2. TRBV21-1 is a pseudogene. This CDR3 region has 12 residues. CDR3 residues: CASKGIGSGYTF. The CDR3 coding sequence is TGTGCCAGCAAGGGTATTGGTTCGGGCTACACCTTC.